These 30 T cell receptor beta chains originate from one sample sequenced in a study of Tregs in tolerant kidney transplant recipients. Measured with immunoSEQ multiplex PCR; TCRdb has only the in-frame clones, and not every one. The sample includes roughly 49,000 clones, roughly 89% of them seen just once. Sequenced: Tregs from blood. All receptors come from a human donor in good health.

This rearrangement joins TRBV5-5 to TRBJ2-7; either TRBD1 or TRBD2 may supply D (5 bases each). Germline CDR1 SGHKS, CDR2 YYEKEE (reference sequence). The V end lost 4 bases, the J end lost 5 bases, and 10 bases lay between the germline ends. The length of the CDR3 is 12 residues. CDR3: CASSPPGHEQYF. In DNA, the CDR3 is TGTGCCAGCAGCCCCCCGGGGCACGAGCAGTACTTC.

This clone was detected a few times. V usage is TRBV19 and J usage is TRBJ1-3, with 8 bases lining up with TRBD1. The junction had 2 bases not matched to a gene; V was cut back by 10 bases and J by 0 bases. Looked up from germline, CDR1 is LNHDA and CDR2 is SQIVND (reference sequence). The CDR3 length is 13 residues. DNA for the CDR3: TGTGCCACAGGACAGGGCTCTGGAAACACCATATATTTT. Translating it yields CATGQGSGNTIYF. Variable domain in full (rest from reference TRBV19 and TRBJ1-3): DGGITQSPKYLFRKEGQNVTLSCEQNLNHDAMYWYRQDPGQGLRLIYYSQIVNDFQKGDIAEGYSVSREKKESFPLTVTSAQKNPTAFYLCATGQGSGNTIYFGEGSWLTVV.

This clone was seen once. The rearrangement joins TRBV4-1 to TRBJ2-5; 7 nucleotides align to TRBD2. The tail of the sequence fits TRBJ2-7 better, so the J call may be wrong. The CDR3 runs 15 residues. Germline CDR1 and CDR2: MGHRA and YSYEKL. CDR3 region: CASSQRLADTYEQYF. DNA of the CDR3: TGCGCCAGCAGCCAACGGCTAGCGGATACCTACGAGCAGTACTTC.

Here the CDR3 reads CASSTYTSYEQYF. CDR3 sequence (DNA): TGTGCCAGCAGCACGTATACCTCCTACGAGCAGTACTTC. This sequence joins TRBV7-2 and TRBJ2-7; D not certain. The V end was cut by 5 bases, the J end by 0 bases, with 8 bases between. Per germline, CDR1 SGHTA and CDR2 FQGNSA. CDR3 length equals 13 residues.

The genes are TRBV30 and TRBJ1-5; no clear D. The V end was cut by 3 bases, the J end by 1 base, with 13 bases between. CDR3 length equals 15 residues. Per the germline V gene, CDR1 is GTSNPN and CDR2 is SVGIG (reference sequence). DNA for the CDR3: TGTGCCTGGAGCTTGGAGAAAGGGAGCAATCAGCCCCAGCATTTT. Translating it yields CAWSLEKGSNQPQHF.

CDR3 sequence: CASSQGIYEQYF. The CDR3 DNA reads TGTGCCAGCAGCCAAGGCATATACGAGCAGTACTTC. J is TRBJ2-5 and V is TRBV14; D remains unclear. The J call is uncertain, as TRBJ2-7 better fits the DNA end. Germline CDR1 reads SGHDN; CDR2 reads FVKESK. The CDR3 is made up of 12 amino acids.

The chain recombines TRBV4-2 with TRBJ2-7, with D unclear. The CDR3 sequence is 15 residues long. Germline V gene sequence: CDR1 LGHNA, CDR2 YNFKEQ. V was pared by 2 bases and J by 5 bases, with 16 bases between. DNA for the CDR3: TGTGCCAGCAGCCAACAACCGGGTTTATGGAACGAGCAGTACTTC. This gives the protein CASSQQPGLWNEQYF.

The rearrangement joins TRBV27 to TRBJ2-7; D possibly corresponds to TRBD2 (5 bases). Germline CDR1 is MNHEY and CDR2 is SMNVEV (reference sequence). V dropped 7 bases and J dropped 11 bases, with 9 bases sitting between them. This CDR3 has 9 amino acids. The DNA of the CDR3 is TGTGCCAGCACGTACGGGGAGTACTTC. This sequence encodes CASTYGEYF.

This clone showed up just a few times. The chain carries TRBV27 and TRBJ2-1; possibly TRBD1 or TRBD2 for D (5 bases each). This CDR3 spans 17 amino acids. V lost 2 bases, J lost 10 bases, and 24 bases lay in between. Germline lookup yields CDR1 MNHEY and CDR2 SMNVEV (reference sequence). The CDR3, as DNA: TGTGCCAGCAGTTTAACCCCGCTGAGCGGTTTCAGGGTGGAGCAGTTCTTC. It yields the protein CASSLTPLSGFRVEQFF.

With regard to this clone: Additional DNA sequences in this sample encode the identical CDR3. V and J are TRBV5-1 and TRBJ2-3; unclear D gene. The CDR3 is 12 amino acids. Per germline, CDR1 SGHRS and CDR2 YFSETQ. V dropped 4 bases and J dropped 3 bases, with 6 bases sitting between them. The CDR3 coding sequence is TGCGCCAGCAGCAGCATAACAGATACGCAGTATTTT. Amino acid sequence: CASSSITDTQYF.

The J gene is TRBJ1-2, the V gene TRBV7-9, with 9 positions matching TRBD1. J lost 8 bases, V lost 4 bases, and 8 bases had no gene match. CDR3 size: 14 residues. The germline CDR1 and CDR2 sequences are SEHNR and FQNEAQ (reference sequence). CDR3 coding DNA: TGTGCCAGCAGCTCGGCCGGGACAGGGTACGGCTACACCTTC. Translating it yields CASSSAGTGYGYTF. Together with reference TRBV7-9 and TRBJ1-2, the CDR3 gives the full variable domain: DTGVSQNPRHKITKRGQNVTFRCDPISEHNRLYWYRQTLGQGPEFLTYFQNEAQLEKSRLLSDRFSAERPKGSFSTLEIQRTEQGDSAMYLCASSSAGTGYGYTFGSGTRLTVV.

This CDR3 reads CASSQDLNRVNTEAFF. The DNA of the CDR3 is TGTGCCAGCAGCCAAGATTTGAATCGGGTGAACACTGAAGCTTTCTTT. The V and J genes are TRBV4-2 and TRBJ1-1; D is unresolved. V gave up 0 bases and J gave up 0 bases, with 11 bases separating them. Germline V gene data show CDR1 as LGHNA and CDR2 as YNFKEQ. CDR3 size: 16 residues.

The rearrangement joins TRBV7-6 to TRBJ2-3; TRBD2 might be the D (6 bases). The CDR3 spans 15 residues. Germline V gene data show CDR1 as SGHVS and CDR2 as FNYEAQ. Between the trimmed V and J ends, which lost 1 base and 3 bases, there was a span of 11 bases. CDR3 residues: CASSLGGLKTDTQYF. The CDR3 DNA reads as TGTGCCAGCAGCTTAGGGGGACTGAAGACAGATACGCAGTATTTT.

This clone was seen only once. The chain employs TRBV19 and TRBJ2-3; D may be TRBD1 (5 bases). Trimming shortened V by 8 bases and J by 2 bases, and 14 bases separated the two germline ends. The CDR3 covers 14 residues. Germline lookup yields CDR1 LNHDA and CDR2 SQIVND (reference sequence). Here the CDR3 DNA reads TGTGCCAGTGGATCAGGGTGGGACACAGATACGCAGTATTTT. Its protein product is CASGSGWDTDTQYF. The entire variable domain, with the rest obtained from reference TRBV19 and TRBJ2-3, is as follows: DGGITQSPKYLFRKEGQNVTLSCEQNLNHDAMYWYRQDPGQGLRLIYYSQIVNDFQKGDIAEGYSVSREKKESFPLTVTSAQKNPTAFYLCASGSGWDTDTQYFGPGTRLTVL.

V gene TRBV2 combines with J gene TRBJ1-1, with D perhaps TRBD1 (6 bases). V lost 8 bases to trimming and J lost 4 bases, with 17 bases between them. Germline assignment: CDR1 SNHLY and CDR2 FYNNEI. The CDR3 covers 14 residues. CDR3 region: CASPRGAGGTEAFF. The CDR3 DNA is TGTGCCAGCCCCCGGGGGGCTGGGGGCACTGAAGCTTTCTTT.

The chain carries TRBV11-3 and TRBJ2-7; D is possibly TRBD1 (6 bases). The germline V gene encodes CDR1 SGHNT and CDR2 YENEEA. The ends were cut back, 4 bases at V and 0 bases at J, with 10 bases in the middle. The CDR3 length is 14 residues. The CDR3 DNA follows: TGTGCCAGCAGCTCTACAGGGAGCTCCTACGAGCAGTACTTC. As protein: CASSSTGSSYEQYF.

The DNA for the CDR3 is TGTGCCAGCTCATCTCAAGCGGGAGCGGATGAGCAGTTCTTC. Translated: CASSSQAGADEQFF. The chain links TRBV18 to TRBJ2-1; 8 positions agree with TRBD2. CDR1 and CDR2 (germline): KGHSH, LQKENI. V lost 5 bases and J lost 8; bases outside the gene matches: 8. The CDR3 runs 14 residues.

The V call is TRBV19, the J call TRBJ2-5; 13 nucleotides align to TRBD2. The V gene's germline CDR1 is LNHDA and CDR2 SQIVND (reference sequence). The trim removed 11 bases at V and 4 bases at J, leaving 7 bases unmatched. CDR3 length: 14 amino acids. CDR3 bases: TGTGCCCCAGGGGGACTAGCGGGACGAGAGACCCAGTACTTC. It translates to CAPGGLAGRETQYF.

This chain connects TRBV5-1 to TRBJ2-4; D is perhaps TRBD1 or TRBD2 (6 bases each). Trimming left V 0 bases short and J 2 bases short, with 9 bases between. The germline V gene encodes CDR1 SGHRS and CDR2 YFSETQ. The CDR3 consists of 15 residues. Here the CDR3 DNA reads TGCGCCAGCAGCTTGGGGGGGGCGCCCAAAAACATTCAGTACTTC. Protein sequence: CASSLGGAPKNIQYF.

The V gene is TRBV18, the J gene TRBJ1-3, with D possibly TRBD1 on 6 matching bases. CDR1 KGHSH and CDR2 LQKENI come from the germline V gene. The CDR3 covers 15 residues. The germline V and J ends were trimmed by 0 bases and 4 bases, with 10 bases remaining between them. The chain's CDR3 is CASSPPQGWGNTIYF. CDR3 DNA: TGTGCCAGCTCACCACCACAGGGTTGGGGAAACACCATATATTTT.

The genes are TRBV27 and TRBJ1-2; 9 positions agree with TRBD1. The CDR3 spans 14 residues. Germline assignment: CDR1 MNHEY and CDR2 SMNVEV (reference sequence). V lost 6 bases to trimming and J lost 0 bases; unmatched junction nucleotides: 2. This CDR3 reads CASSRTGANYGYTF. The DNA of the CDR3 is TGTGCCAGCAGCCGGACAGGGGCTAACTATGGCTACACCTTC.

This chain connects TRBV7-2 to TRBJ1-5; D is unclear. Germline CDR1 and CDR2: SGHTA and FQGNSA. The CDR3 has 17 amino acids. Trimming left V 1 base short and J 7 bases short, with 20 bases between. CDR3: CASSLVGVRRSRQPQHF. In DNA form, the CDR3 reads TGTGCCAGCAGCTTAGTTGGCGTCAGACGGAGTCGACAGCCCCAGCATTTT.

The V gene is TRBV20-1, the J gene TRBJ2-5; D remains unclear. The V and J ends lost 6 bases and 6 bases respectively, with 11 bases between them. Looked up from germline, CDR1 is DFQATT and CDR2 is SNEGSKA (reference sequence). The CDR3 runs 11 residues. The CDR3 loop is CSAASAKTQYF. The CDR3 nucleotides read TGCAGTGCGGCCAGCGCGAAGACCCAGTACTTC.

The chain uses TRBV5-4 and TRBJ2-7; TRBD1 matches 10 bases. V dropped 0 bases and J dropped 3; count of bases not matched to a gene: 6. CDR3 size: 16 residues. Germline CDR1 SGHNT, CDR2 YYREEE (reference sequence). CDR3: CASSLGGTGEGYEQYF. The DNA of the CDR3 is TGTGCCAGCAGCTTGGGAGGGACAGGGGAAGGCTACGAGCAGTACTTC. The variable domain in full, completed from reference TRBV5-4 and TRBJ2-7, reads ETGVTQSPTHLIKTRGQQVTLRCSSQSGHNTVSWYQQALGQGPQFIFQYYREEENGRGNFPPRFSGLQFPNYSSELNVNALELDDSALYLCASSLGGTGEGYEQYFGPGTRLTVT.

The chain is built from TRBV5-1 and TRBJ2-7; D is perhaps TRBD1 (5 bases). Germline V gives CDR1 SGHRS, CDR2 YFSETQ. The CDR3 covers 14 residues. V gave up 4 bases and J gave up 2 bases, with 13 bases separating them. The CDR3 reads CASSTRAQAYEQYF. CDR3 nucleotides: TGCGCCAGCAGCACCAGGGCACAAGCCTACGAGCAGTACTTC.

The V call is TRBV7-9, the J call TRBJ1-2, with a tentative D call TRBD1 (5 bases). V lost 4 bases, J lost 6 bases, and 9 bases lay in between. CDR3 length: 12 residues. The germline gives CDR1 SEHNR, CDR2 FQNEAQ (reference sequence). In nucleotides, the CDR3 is TGTGCCAGCAGCTCGGAGGGACATGGCTACACCTTC. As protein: CASSSEGHGYTF. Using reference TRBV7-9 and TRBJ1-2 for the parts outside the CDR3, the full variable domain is DTGVSQNPRHKITKRGQNVTFRCDPISEHNRLYWYRQTLGQGPEFLTYFQNEAQLEKSRLLSDRFSAERPKGSFSTLEIQRTEQGDSAMYLCASSSEGHGYTFGSGTRLTVV.

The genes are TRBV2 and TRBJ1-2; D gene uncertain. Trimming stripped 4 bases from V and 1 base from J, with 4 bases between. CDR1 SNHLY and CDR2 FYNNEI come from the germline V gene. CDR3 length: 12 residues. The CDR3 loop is CASSAVNYGYTF. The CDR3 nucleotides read TGTGCCAGCAGTGCGGTTAACTATGGCTACACCTTC.

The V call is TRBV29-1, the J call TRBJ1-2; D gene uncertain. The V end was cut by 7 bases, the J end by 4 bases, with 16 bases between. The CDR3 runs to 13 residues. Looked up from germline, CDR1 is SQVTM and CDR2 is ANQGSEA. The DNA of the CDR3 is TGCAGCGCCCGGGAGACGATTACCTATGGCTACACCTTC. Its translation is CSARETITYGYTF. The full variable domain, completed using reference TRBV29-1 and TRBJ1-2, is SAVISQKPSRDICQRGTSLTIQCQVDSQVTMMFWYRQQPGQSLTLIATANQGSEATYESGFVIDKFPISRPNLTFSTLTVSNMSPEDSSIYLCSARETITYGYTFGSGTRLTVV.

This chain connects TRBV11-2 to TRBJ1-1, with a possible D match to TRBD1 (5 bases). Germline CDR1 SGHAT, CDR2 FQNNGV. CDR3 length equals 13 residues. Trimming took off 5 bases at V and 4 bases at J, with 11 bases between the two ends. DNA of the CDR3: TGTGCCAGCAGCCACTCGGGGCCCACTGAAGCTTTCTTT. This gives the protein CASSHSGPTEAFF.

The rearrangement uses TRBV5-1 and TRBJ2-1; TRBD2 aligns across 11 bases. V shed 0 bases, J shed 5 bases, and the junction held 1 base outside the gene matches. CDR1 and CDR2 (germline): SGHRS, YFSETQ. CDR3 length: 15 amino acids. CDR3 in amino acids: CASSLGLAGNNEQFF. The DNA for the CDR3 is TGCGCCAGCAGCTTGGGACTAGCGGGAAACAATGAGCAGTTCTTC.